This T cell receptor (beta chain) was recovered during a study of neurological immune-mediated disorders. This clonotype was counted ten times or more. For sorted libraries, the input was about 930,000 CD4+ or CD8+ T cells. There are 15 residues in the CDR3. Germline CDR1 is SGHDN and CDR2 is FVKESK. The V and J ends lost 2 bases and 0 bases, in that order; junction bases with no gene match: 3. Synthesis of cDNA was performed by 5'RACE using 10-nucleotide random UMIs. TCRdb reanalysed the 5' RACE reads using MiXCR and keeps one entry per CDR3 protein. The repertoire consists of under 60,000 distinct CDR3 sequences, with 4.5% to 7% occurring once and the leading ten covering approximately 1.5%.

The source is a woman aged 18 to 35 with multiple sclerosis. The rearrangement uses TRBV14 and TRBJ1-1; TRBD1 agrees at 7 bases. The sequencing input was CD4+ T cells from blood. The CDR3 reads CASSQNRGMNTEAFF. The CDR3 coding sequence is TGTGCCAGCAGCCAAAACAGGGGTATGAACACTGAAGCTTTCTTT.